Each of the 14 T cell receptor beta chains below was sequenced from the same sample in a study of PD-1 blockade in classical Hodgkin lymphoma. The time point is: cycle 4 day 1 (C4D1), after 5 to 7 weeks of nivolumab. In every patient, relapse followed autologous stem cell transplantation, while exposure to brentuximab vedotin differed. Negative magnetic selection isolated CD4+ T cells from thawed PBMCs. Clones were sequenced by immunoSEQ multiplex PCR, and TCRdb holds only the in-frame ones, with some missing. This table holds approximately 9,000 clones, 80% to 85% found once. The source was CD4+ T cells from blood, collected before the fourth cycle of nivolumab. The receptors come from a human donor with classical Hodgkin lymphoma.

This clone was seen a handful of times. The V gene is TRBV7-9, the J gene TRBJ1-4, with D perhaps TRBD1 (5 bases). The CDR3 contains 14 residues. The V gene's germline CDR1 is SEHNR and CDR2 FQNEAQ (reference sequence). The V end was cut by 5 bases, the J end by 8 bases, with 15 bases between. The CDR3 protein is CASSLGPNREKLFF. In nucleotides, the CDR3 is TGTGCCAGCAGCCTGGGACCGAATAGGGAAAAACTGTTTTTT.

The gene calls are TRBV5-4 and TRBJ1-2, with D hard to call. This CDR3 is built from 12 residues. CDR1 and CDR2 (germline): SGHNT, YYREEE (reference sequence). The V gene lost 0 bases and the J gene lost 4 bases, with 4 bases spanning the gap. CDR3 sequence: CASSLEIYGYTF. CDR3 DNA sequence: TGTGCCAGCAGCTTGGAAATCTATGGCTACACCTTC.

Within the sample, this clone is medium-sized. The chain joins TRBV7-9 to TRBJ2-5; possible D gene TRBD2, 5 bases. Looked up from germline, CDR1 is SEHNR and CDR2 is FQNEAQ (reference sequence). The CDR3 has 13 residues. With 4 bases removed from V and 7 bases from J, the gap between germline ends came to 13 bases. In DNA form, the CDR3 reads TGTGCCAGCAGCTCGGCTAGCATAGGGACCCAGTACTTC. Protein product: CASSSASIGTQYF.

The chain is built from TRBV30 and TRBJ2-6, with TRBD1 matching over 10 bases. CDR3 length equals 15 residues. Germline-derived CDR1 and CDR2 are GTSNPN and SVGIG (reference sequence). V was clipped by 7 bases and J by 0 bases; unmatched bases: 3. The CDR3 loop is CAYRDRGSGANVLTF. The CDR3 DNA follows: TGTGCCTACCGGGACAGGGGCTCTGGGGCCAACGTCCTGACTTTC. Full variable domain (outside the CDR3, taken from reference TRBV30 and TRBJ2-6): SQTIHQWPATLVQPVGSPLSLECTVEGTSNPNLYWYRQAAGRGLQLLFYSVGIGQISSEVPQNLSASRPQDRQFILSSKKLLLSDSGFYLCAYRDRGSGANVLTFGAGSRLTVL.

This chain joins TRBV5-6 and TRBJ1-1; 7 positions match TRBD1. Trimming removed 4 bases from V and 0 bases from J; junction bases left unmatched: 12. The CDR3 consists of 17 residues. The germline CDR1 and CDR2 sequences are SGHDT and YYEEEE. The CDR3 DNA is TGTGCCAGCAGCACCTGGACAGGTTATAAGATGAACACTGAAGCTTTCTTT. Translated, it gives CASSTWTGYKMNTEAFF. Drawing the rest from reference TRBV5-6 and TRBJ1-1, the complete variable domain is DAGVTQSPTHLIKTRGQQVTLRCSPKSGHDTVSWYQQALGQGPQFIFQYYEEEERQRGNFPDRFSGHQFPNYSSELNVNALLLGDSALYLCASSTWTGYKMNTEAFFGQGTRLTVV.

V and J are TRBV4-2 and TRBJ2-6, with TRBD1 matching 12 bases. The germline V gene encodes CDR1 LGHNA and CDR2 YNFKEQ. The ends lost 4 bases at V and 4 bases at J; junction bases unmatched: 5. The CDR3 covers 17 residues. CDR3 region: CASSPGQGALGANVLTF. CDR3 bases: TGTGCCAGCAGCCCGGGACAGGGGGCGCTCGGGGCCAACGTCCTGACTTTC.

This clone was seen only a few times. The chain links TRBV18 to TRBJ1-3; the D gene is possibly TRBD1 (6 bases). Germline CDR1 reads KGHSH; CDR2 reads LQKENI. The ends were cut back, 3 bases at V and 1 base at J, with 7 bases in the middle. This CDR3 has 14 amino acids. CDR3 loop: CASSPDSSGNTIYF. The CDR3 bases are TGTGCCAGCTCACCGGACAGTTCTGGAAACACCATATATTTT.

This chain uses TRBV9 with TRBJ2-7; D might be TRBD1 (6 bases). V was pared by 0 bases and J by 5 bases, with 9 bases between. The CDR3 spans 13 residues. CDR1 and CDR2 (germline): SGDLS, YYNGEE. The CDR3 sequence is CASSVGAGDEQYF. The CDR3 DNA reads TGTGCCAGCAGCGTAGGGGCAGGGGACGAGCAGTACTTC. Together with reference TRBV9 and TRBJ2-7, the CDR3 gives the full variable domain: DSGVTQTPKHLITATGQRVTLRCSPRSGDLSVYWYQQSLDQGLQFLIQYYNGEERAKGNILERFSAQQFPDLHSELNLSSLELGDSALYFCASSVGAGDEQYFGPGTRLTVT.

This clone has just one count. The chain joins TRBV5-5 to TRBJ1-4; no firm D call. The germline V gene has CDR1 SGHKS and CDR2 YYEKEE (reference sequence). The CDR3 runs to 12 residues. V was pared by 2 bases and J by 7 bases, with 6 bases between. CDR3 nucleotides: TGTGCCAGCAGCTTCCCCGGTGAAAAACTGTTTTTT. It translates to CASSFPGEKLFF.

As DNA, the CDR3 is TGTGCCAGCAGCCAAGACCCCGGGACAGGGGTTAGCAATCAGCCCCAGCATTTT. As protein: CASSQDPGTGVSNQPQHF. The chain couples TRBV4-2 to TRBJ1-5; 10 bases are a match to TRBD1. This CDR3 is built from 18 residues. Trimming at V came to 0 bases and at J to 0 bases, leaving 5 bases not matched to a gene. Germline lookup yields CDR1 LGHNA and CDR2 YNFKEQ.

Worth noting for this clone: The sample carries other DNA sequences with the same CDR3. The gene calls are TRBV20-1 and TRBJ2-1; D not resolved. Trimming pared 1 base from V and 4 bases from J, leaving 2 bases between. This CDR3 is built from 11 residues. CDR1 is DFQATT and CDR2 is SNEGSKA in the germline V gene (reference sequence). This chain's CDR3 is CSARVYNEQFF. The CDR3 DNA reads TGCAGTGCTAGAGTATACAATGAGCAGTTCTTC.

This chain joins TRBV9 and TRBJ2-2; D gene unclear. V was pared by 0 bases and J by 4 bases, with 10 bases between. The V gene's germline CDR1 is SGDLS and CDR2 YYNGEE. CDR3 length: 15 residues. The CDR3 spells CASSVDGNPTGELFF. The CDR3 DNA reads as TGTGCCAGCAGCGTAGACGGTAACCCCACCGGGGAGCTGTTTTTT.

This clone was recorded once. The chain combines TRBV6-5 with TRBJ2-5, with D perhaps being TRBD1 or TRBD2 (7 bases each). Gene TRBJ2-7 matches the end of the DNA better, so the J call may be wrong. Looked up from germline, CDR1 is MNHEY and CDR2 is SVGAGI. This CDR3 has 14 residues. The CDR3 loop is CASSGGDTSYEQYF. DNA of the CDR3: TGTGCCAGCTCAGGGGGGGATACATCCTACGAGCAGTACTTC.

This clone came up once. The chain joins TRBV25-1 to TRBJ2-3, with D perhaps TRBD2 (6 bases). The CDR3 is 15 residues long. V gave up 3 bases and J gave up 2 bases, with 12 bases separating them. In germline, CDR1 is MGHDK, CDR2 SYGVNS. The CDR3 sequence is CASSEGGGITDTQYF. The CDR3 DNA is TGTGCCAGCAGTGAGGGAGGAGGAATCACAGATACGCAGTATTTT.